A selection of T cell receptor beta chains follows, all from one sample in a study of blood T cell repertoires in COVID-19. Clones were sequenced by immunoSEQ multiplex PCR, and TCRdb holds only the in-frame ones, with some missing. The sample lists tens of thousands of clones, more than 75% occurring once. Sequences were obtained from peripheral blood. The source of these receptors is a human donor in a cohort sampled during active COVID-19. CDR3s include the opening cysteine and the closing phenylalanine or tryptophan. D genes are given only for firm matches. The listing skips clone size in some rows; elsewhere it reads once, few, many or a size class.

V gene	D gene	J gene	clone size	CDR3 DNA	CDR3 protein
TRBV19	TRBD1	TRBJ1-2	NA	TGTGCCAGTAGTCCACGGACAGGGGTGGACTATGGCTACACCTTC	CASSPRTGVDYGYTF
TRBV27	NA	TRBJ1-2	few	TGTGCCAGCAGTTTATTCCGGCCAGGGAGGAATGGCGGCTACACCTTC	CASSLFRPGRNGGYTF
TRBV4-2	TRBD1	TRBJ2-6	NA	TGTGCCAGCAGCCAACCCCGACAGGGGGCCTCTGGGGCCAACGTCCTGACTTTC	CASSQPRQGASGANVLTF
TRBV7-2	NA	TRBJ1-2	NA	TGTGCCAGCAGCCCCCGCGGCAGTAACTATGGCTACACCTTC	CASSPRGSNYGYTF
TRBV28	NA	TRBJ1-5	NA	TGTGCCAGCAGTGCCCCCCAGGGAGGGCATCAGCCCCAGCATTTT	CASSAPQGGHQPQHF
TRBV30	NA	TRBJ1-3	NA	TGTGCCTGGAGTGCCGACTCGTTCATAAACACCATATATTTT	CAWSADSFINTIYF
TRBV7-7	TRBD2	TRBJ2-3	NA	TGTGCTAGCAGCTTGGGACTAGCGGGGGGGCCGGATACGCAGTATTTT	CASSLGLAGGPDTQYF
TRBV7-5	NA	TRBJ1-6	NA	TGTGCCAGAAGCTTAGCCCTGGAGTCACCCCTCCACTTT	CARSLALESPLHF
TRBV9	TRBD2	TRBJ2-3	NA	TGTGCCAGCACCCCTCGAGTGGCGGGGGGCCCAAACACAGATACGCAGTATTTT	CASTPRVAGGPNTDTQYF
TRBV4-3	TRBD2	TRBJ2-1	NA	TGCGCCAGCAGCCCCCGCCCCCCCGGGGGGTACTACAATGAGCAGTTCTTC	CASSPRPPGGYYNEQFF
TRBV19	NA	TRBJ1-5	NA	TGTGCCAGTAGTACAGGGAACCAGCCCCAGCATTTT	CASSTGNQPQHF
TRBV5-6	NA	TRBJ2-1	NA	TGTGCCAGCAGCTTGTGGGGGGGCGGATACAATGAGCAGTTCTTC	CASSLWGGGYNEQFF
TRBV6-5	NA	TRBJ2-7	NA	TGTGCCAGCAAGGTGAACAGATCACCACGCTACGAGCAGTACTTC	CASKVNRSPRYEQYF
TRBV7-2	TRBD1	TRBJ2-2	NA	TGTGCCAGCAGCAAGGGGGGACAGGGGGCCGGGGAGCTGTTTTTT	CASSKGGQGAGELFF
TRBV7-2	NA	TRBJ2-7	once	TGTGCCAGCAGCTTATTGGACACTAACTCCTACGAGCAGTACTTC	CASSLLDTNSYEQYF
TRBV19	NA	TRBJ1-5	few	TGTGCCAGTAGTCCCCTCGGGGGGCGGGATCAGCCCCAGCATTTT	CASSPLGGRDQPQHF
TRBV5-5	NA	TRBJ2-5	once	TGTGCCAGCATCCTATCAGGCAGACAAGAGACCCAGTACTTC	CASILSGRQETQYF
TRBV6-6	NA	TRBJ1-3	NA	TGTGCCAGCAGTTCAGGGTCTCCTGGAAACACCATATATTTT	CASSSGSPGNTIYF
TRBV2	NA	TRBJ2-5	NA	TGTGCCAGCGGGGCGGACCGCCGGGAGACCCAGTACTTC	CASGADRRETQYF
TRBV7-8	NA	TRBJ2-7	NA	TGTGCCAGCAGCTTAGCGCGCGCAACCTCCTACGAGCAGTACTTC	CASSLARATSYEQYF
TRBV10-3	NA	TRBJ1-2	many	TGTGCCATCAGTGAGTCTCCGGTCCCGTCCGCCTCGGTTGGCTACACCTTC	CAISESPVPSASVGYTF
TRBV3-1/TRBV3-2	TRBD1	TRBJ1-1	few	TGTGCCAGCAGTTCAGGGGGTAACACTGAAGCTTTCTTT	CASSSGGNTEAFF
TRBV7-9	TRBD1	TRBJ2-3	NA	TGTGCCAGCAGCTTAGCCTCGGGACAGACTCTCACAGATACGCAGTATTTT	CASSLASGQTLTDTQYF
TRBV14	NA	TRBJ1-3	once	TGTGCCAGCAGCCAAGGTGTTTGGAGTCAGTCCTCTGGAAACACCATATATTTT	CASSQGVWSQSSGNTIYF
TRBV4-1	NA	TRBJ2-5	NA	TGCGCCAGCAGGGGGGGTGAAGAGACCCAGTACTTC	CASRGGEETQYF
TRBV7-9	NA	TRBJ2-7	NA	TGTGCCAGCAGCTTCGGGGACACCCGGGACGAGCAGTACTTC	CASSFGDTRDEQYF
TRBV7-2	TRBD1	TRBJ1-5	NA	TGTGCCAGCAGCTTAACGGGACAGTCAAATCAGCCCCAGCATTTT	CASSLTGQSNQPQHF
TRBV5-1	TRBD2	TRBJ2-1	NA	TGCGCCAGCAGCCCGGTCGGGACTAGCGGGGGAGGGTCCTACAATGAGCAGTTCTTC	CASSPVGTSGGGSYNEQFF
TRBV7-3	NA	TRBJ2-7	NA	TGTGCCAGCAGCCCCGCGGACTCCTACGAGCAGTACTTC	CASSPADSYEQYF
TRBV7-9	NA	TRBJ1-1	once	TGTGCCAGCAGCATACGACAGAGCGCGAACACTGAAGCTTTCTTT	CASSIRQSANTEAFF
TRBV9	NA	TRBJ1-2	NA	TGTGCCAGCAGCGTAGGGGCACGGGGCTACACCTTC	CASSVGARGYTF
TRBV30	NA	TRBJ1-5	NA	TGTGCCTGGAGTGAGACACAGGGTCGGGATCAGCCCCAGCATTTT	CAWSETQGRDQPQHF
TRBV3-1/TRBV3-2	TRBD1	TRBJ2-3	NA	TGTGCCAGCAGCCGACAGGGGGGGGGCGTTTCTTGGAATACGCAGTATTTT	CASSRQGGGVSWNTQYF
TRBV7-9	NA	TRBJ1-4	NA	TGTGCCAGCAGCTTAGGACAGGATGAAAAACTGTTTTTT	CASSLGQDEKLFF
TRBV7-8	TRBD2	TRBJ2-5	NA	TGTGCCAGCAGCTCCAGCGGGGGGCCGGGGGAGACCCAGTACTTC	CASSSSGGPGETQYF
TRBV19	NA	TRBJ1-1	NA	TGTGCCAGTAGTATAGATCTATTTGGGGTAGGGGGACAAGCTTTCTTT	CASSIDLFGVGGQAFF
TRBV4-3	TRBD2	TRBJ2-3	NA	TGCGCCAGCAGCCAAGACCGGGGACTAGCGGGAGTGGATACGCAGTATTTT	CASSQDRGLAGVDTQYF
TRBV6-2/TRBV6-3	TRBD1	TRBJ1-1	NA	TGTGCCAGCAGTTATTCGCAGGGGGGAACTGAAGCTTTCTTT	CASSYSQGGTEAFF
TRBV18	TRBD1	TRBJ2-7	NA	TGTGCCAGCTCACTACAACAGGGGACACTTGCGGGTGAGCAGTACTTC	CASSLQQGTLAGEQYF
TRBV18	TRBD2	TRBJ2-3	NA	TGTGCCAGCTCACCACGAACTAGCGGGGGGGCAGATACGCAGTATTTT	CASSPRTSGGADTQYF
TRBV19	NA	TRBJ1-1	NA	TGTGCCAGTAGTATTGGGCAGAACACTGAAGCTTTCTTT	CASSIGQNTEAFF
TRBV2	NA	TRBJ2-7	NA	TGTGCCAGCAGCCCCCCCGCGAGCTCCTACGAGCAGTACTTC	CASSPPASSYEQYF
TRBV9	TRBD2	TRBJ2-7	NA	TGTGCCAGCAGCCCCACGGGAGGAGCCTACGAGCAGTACTTC	CASSPTGGAYEQYF
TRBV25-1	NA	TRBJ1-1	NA	TGTGCCAGCAGTGAAACCCGGTGGAGGGCGAACACTGAAGCTTTCTTT	CASSETRWRANTEAFF
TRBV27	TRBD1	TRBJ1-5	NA	TGTGCCAGCAGTCCCATGGACAGGGTAAGCAATCAGCCCCAGCATTTT	CASSPMDRVSNQPQHF
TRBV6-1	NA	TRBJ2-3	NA	TGTGCCAGCAGTGAGGCGGGGAGCACAGATACGCAGTATTTT	CASSEAGSTDTQYF
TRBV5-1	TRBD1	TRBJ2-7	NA	TGCGCCAGCAGTTCCGACGGGACAGGGGCACTCGAGCAGTACTTC	CASSSDGTGALEQYF
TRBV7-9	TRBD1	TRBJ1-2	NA	TGTGCCAGCAACAACCAGGGGGCGCAAGACTATGGCTACACCTTC	CASNNQGAQDYGYTF
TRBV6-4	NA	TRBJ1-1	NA	TGTGCCAGCAGTGACTCGAACAGGAACACTGAAGCTTTCTTT	CASSDSNRNTEAFF
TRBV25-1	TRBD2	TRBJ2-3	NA	TGTGCCAGCAGCCGGGGGGGCCCCACAGATACGCAGTATTTT	CASSRGGPTDTQYF
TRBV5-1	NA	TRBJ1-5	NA	TGCGCCAGCAGCTTGGTTCCGGGAGGCAATCAGCCCCAGCATTTT	CASSLVPGGNQPQHF
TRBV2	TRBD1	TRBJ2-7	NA	TGTGCCAGCAGGGAAAGGGTTTTCGGGACAGAAAACTACGAGCAGTACTTC	CASRERVFGTENYEQYF
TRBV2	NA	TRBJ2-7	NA	TGTGCCAGCAGTGAAGAGCTCAGGTTGTCCGAGCAGTACTTC	CASSEELRLSEQYF